This T cell receptor beta chain came from a study of cytomegalovirus exposure and HLA in healthy donors. Whole-study findings and limits: Researchers counted roughly 150 TCR beta chains as cytomegalovirus-associated. The likely origin of a cluster of highly shared sequence variants was a sequencing artifact. Three CMV-associated chains were confirmed in vitro to be specific for CMV antigens.

The PCR was carried out with 60 Vbeta primers and 13 Jbeta primers. The repertoire was sequenced with immunoSEQ multiplex PCR; TCRdb's copy has only in-frame clones and lacks some. The table has around 150,000 clones, 77% seen once. The V gene's germline CDR1 is KGHSH and CDR2 LQKENI. This CDR3 is 15 amino acids long. Trimming pared 4 bases from V and 5 bases from J, leaving 15 bases between. Note on this clone: Its target is unknown.

Material for sequencing was PBMCs. The J gene is TRBJ2-1, the V gene TRBV18; D may be TRBD2 (6 bases). This TCR came from a man aged 30 to 45 in good health and CMV-seronegative. CDR3 in DNA: TGTGCCAGCTCACTACGTACGGGGGAGGACAATGAGCAGTTCTTC. The encoded protein is CASSLRTGEDNEQFF. The whole variable domain, remainder taken from reference TRBV18 and TRBJ2-1, is NAGVMQNPRHLVRRRGQEARLRCSPMKGHSHVYWYRQLPEEGLKFMVYLQKENIIDESGMPKERFSAEFPKEGPSILRIQQVVRGDSAAYFCASSLRTGEDNEQFFGPGTRLTVL.